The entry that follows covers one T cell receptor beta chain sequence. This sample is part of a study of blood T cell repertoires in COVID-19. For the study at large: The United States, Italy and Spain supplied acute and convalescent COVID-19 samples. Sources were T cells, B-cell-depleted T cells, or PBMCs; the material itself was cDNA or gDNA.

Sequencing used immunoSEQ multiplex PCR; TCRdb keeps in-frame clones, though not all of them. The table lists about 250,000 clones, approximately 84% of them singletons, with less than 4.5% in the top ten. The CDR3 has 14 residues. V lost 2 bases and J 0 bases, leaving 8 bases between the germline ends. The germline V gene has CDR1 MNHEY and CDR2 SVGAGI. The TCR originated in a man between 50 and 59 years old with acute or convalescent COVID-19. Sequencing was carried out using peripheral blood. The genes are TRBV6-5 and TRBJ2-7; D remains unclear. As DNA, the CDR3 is TGTGCCAGCAGTTACCGGCGGAGCTCCTACGAGCAGTACTTC. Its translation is CASSYRRSSYEQYF.